This TCR beta chain was documented in a study of T-cell reconstitution after alpha-beta-depleted transplantation in children. The study, taken as a whole, reports: The study traced high day-60 TCRbeta diversity in some patients to surviving recipient T cells and thymic progenitors. Approximately two months post-transplant, alpha-beta T cells reportedly originated from several hundred expanded graft clones.

After removal of 4 bases from V and 3 bases from J, the junction contained 0 bases not matched to a gene. The CDR3 runs to 14 residues. Germline CDR1 and CDR2: LGHDT and YNNKEL (reference sequence). Unique molecular identifiers were incorporated into the prepared TCRbeta library. Via MiXCR, TCRdb re-called the PCR reads, giving one row per CDR3 protein. The table lists over 45,000 distinct CDR3 sequences, 5% to 6.5% of them singletons. This clonotype has ten or more counts. What it binds is not known. This sequence originates from a female patient under 10 years old who had a stem cell transplant for aplastic anemia, so the T cells may come from the graft donor. The gene calls are TRBV3-1 and TRBJ2-4, with 10 nucleotides matching TRBD2. The sample consisted of PBMCs, mostly from graft donor cells, taken 60 days after TCRalphabeta/CD19-depleted stem cell transplant. CDR3 sequence reads: CASSRTSGKNIQYF. Written as DNA, the CDR3 is TGTGCCAGCAGCCGGACTAGCGGCAAAAACATTCAGTACTTC.